The next 13 T cell receptor beta chains were all read from a single sample in a study of control samples from healthy donors and cancer patients. Data came from immunoSEQ multiplex PCR; TCRdb stores just in-frame clones and leaves some out. The sample includes about 22,000 clones, roughly 83% seen only once; the top ten take approximately 30%. Sequenced sample: PBMCs. All receptors come from a man in his 60s with head and neck cancer.

J is TRBJ2-1 and V is TRBV3-1 (or the pseudogene TRBV3-2); TRBD2 matches at 13 bases. In germline, CDR1 is LGHDT, CDR2 YNNKEL (reference sequence). This CDR3 region has 15 residues. V was clipped by 6 bases and J by 8 bases; unmatched bases: 7. The CDR3 DNA reads TGTGCCAGCAGACCCGGACTAGCGGGAGTGGATGAGCAGTTCTTC. It translates to CASRPGLAGVDEQFF.

The CDR3 spells CSVIQGAGNTIYF. The CDR3 DNA sequence: TGCAGCGTCATTCAGGGGGCAGGAAACACCATATATTTT. V usage is TRBV29-1 and J usage is TRBJ1-3; TRBD1 matches 8 bases. V lost 6 bases and J lost 4; bases outside the gene matches: 5. The CDR3 length is 13 residues. CDR1 SQVTM and CDR2 ANQGSEA come from the germline V gene.

The rearrangement links TRBV10-1 to TRBJ1-1, with D perhaps matching TRBD1 (6 bases). V lost 6 bases and J lost 2, with 10 bases in between. Per the germline V gene, CDR1 is WNHNN and CDR2 is SYGVQD (reference sequence). The CDR3 runs to 13 residues. CDR3: CASRNRENTEAFF. The CDR3 region has the DNA TGCGCCAGCAGGAACAGGGAAAACACTGAAGCTTTCTTT.

The V and J genes are TRBV27 and TRBJ2-2; D not resolved. Trimming removed 6 bases from V and 2 bases from J, with 16 bases in between. The length of the CDR3 is 16 residues. CDR1 and CDR2 (germline): MNHEY, SMNVEV (reference sequence). CDR3 nucleotide sequence: TGTGCCAGCAGACCGGCACTCCCGTCCAACACCGGGGAGCTGTTTTTT. This sequence encodes CASRPALPSNTGELFF.

The V call is TRBV6-5, the J call TRBJ2-7, with D perhaps assigned TRBD1 or TRBD2 (5 bases each). With 6 bases removed from V and 4 bases from J, the gap between germline ends came to 7 bases. Germline CDR1 MNHEY, CDR2 SVGAGI. This CDR3 is built from 11 residues. The CDR3 region has the DNA TGTGCCAGCAGCAGGGAGTACGAGCAGTACTTC. This codes for CASSREYEQYF.

J is TRBJ2-7 and V is TRBV13; 8 bases are shared with TRBD1. Germline trimming cut 0 bases from V and 9 bases from J; bases unmatched to any gene: 7. The germline V gene encodes CDR1 PRHDT and CDR2 FYEKMQ (reference sequence). CDR3 length equals 14 residues. The CDR3 sequence is CASSLGGGQGTQYF. The CDR3 DNA is TGTGCCAGCAGCTTAGGAGGCGGACAGGGAACGCAGTACTTC.

The V call is TRBV28, the J call TRBJ2-2, with D uncertain. CDR1 is MDHEN, CDR2 SYDVKM, per germline. The V and J ends lost 3 bases and 0 bases respectively, with 8 bases between them. CDR3 length: 15 residues. The CDR3 region is CASSFSPANTGELFF. The DNA for the CDR3 is TGTGCCAGCAGTTTTAGTCCAGCGAACACCGGGGAGCTGTTTTTT.

This chain links TRBV28 with TRBJ2-7, with 11 bases aligning to TRBD2. Germline CDR1 and CDR2: MDHEN and SYDVKM. J lost 7 bases, V lost 5 bases, and 13 bases had no gene match. The CDR3 loop spans 16 amino acids. CDR3 loop: CASSPHSTSGMGEQYF. CDR3 coding DNA: TGTGCCAGCAGTCCACACTCGACTAGCGGGATGGGAGAGCAGTACTTC. The full variable domain, completed using reference TRBV28 and TRBJ2-7, is DVKVTQSSRYLVKRTGEKVFLECVQDMDHENMFWYRQDPGLGLRLIYFSYDVKMKEKGDIPEGYSVSREKKERFSLILESASTNQTSMYLCASSPHSTSGMGEQYFGPGTRLTVT.

The rearrangement links TRBV10-3 to TRBJ1-1; the D is unclear. CDR1 is ENHRY and CDR2 is SYGVKD in the germline V gene. CDR3 length: 14 residues. Trimming pared 10 bases from V and 3 bases from J, leaving 18 bases between. The CDR3 is CATYWRGADTEAFF. DNA of the CDR3: TGTGCCACTTATTGGCGAGGCGCCGACACTGAAGCTTTCTTT.

V and J are TRBV6-5 and TRBJ1-1; the match to TRBD1 covers 8 bases. V shed 6 bases and J 5 bases; nucleotides not matched to a gene: 8. The germline V gene encodes CDR1 MNHEY and CDR2 SVGAGI. The CDR3 loop spans 14 amino acids. The chain's CDR3 is CASRAKQGGTEAFF. The CDR3 DNA reads as TGTGCCAGCAGAGCAAAACAGGGGGGAACTGAAGCTTTCTTT.

The chain carries TRBV28 and TRBJ1-2; D ambiguous. From germline, CDR1 is MDHEN and CDR2 SYDVKM. V dropped 6 bases and J dropped 8 bases, with 13 bases sitting between them. The CDR3 has 12 residues. The CDR3 nucleotides are TGTGCCAGCAGCTCACCGGACGACGGCTACACCTTC. Translation: CASSSPDDGYTF.

This clone was seen more than once but under ten times. The chain uses TRBV2 and TRBJ2-3; no reliable D call. CDR1 is SNHLY, CDR2 FYNNEI, per germline. Trimming left V 3 bases short and J 5 bases short, with 6 bases between. CDR3 length: 12 amino acids. The CDR3 DNA sequence: TGTGCCAGCAGTGAGTCGCGAGATACGCAGTATTTT. Amino acid sequence: CASSESRDTQYF.

The V and J genes are TRBV7-2 and TRBJ1-2, with D hard to call. V was cut by 1 base and J by 6 bases, with 6 bases left in between. The CDR3 loop spans 12 amino acids. In germline, CDR1 is SGHTA, CDR2 FQGNSA. CDR3 in amino acids: CASSLVRDGYTF. The CDR3 DNA is TGTGCCAGCAGCTTAGTAAGGGATGGCTACACCTTC.